One T cell receptor beta chain is described in this entry. What it binds is unknown. In the same sample, other DNA sequences code for this CDR3. Sequenced material consisted of expressed TCRB transcripts (all of the isolated RNA was reverse transcribed). Some clones are missing from TCRdb's copy, which holds only in-frame ones; the method was immunoSEQ multiplex PCR. In the table there are about 660,000 clones, 11% to 15% of which are singletons. These data originate in a study of beta chain features in type 1 diabetes. Study results and limitations: A moderate, significant TCRB CDR3 shortening appeared in type 1 diabetes across four CD4+ subsets.

The germline V gene encodes CDR1 SEHNR and CDR2 FQNEAQ (reference sequence). The CDR3 loop spans 14 amino acids. J gave up 1 base and V 4 bases, and 2 bases lay outside the gene matches. The rearrangement joins TRBV7-9 to TRBJ2-5; 8 bases map to TRBD1. The TCR comes from a man between 18 and 29 years old with type 1 diabetes. Sequenced: naive CD4+ T cells from blood. The CDR3 DNA is TGTGCCAGCAGCTATACAGGGGGCCAAGAGACCCAGTACTTC. This encodes CASSYTGGQETQYF.